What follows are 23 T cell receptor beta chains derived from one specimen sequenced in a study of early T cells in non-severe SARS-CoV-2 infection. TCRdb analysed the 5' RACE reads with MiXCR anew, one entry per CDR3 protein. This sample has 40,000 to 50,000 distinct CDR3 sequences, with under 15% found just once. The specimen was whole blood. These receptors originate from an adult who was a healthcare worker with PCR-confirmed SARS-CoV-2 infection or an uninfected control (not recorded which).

In DNA, the CDR3 is TGCAGTGCTAGAGGAGGGTCTAGCGGGCTTTCCTACAATGAGCAGTTCTTC. Translated, it gives CSARGGSSGLSYNEQFF. The V call is TRBV20-1, the J call TRBJ2-1; 8 bases fit TRBD2. V shed 1 base and J 1 base; nucleotides not matched to a gene: 9. CDR3 size: 17 residues. The germline gives CDR1 DFQATT, CDR2 SNEGSKA (reference sequence).

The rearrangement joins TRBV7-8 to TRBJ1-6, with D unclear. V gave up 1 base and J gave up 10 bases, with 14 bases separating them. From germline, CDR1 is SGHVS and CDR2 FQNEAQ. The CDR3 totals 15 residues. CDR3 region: CASSLGGNRGSPLHF. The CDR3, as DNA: TGTGCCAGCAGCTTAGGTGGAAACCGGGGATCACCCCTCCACTTT. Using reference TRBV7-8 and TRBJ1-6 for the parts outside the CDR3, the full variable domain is GAGVSQSPRYKVAKRGQDVALRCDPISGHVSLFWYQQALGQGPEFLTYFQNEAQLDKSGLPSDRFFAERPEGSVSTLKIQRTQQEDSAVYLCASSLGGNRGSPLHFGNGTRLTVT.

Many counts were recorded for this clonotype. DNA of the CDR3: TGTGCCAGCAGCAGACAGGGCGGCGGCAATCAGCCCCAGCATTTT. It specifies CASSRQGGGNQPQHF. J is TRBJ1-5 and V is TRBV11-2, with TRBD1 matching over 7 bases. The V gene end was trimmed by 5 bases and the J gene end by 2 bases; junction bases not matched to a gene: 6. Looked up from germline, CDR1 is SGHAT and CDR2 is FQNNGV. The CDR3 loop spans 15 amino acids.

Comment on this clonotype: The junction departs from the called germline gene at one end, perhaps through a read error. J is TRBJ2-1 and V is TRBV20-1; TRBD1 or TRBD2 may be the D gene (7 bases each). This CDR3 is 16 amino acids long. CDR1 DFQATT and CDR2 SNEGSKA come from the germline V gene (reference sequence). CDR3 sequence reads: CSTRAPRGGNYNEQFF. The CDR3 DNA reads TGCAGTACTAGAGCTCCCAGGGGGGGAAATTACAATGAGCAGTTCTTC.

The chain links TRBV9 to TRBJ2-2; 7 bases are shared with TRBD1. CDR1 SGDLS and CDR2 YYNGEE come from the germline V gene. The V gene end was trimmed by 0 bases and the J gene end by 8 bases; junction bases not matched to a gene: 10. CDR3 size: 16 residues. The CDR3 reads CASSVEGQLITGELFF. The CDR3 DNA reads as TGTGCCAGCAGCGTAGAGGGACAGCTTATAACGGGGGAGCTGTTTTTT.

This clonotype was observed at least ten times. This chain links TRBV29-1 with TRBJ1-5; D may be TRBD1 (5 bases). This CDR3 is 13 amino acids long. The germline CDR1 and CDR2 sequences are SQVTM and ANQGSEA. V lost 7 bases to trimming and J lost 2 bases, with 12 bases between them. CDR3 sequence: CSAQGGGNQPQHF. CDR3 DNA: TGCAGCGCGCAGGGTGGTGGCAATCAGCCCCAGCATTTT.

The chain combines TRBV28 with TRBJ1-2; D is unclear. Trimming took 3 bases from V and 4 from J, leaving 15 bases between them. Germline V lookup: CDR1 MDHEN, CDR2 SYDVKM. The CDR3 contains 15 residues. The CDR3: CASSLQVLSSYGYTF. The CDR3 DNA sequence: TGTGCCAGCAGTTTGCAAGTCCTCAGTAGCTATGGCTACACCTTC.

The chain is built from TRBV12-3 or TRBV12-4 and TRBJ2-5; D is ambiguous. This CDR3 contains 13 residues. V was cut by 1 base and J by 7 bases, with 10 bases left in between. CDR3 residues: CASSLEDWGTQYF. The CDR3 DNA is TGTGCCAGCAGTTTAGAAGACTGGGGGACCCAGTACTTC.

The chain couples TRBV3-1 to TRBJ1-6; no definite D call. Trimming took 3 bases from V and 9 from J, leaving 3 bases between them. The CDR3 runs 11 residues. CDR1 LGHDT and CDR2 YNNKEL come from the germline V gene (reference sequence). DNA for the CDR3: TGTGCCAGCAGCCAGGGTTCACCCCTCCACTTT. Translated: CASSQGSPLHF.

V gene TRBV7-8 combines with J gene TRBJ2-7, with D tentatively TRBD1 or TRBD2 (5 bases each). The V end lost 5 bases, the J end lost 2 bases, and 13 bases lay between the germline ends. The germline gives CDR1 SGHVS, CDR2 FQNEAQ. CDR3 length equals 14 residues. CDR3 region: CASSPGAPPYEQYF. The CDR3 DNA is TGTGCCAGCAGCCCCGGGGCCCCCCCCTACGAGCAGTACTTC.

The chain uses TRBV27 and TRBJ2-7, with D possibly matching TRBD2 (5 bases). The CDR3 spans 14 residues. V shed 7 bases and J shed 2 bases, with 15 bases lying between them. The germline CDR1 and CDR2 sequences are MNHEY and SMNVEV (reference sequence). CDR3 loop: CASTPRGSTYEQYF. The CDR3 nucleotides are TGTGCCAGCACTCCGCGAGGGAGCACCTACGAGCAGTACTTC.

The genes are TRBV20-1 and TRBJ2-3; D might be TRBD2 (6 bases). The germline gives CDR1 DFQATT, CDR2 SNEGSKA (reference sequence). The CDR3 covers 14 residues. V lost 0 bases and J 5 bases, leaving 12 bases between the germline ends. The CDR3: CSARDPGEGDTQYF. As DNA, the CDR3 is TGCAGTGCTAGAGATCCGGGAGAAGGAGATACGCAGTATTTT.

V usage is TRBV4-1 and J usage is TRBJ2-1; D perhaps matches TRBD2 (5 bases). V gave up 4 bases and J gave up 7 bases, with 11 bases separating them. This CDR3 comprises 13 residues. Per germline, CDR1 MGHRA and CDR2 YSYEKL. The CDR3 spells CASSPTGWNEQFF. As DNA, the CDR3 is TGCGCCAGCAGCCCCACGGGGTGGAATGAGCAGTTCTTC.

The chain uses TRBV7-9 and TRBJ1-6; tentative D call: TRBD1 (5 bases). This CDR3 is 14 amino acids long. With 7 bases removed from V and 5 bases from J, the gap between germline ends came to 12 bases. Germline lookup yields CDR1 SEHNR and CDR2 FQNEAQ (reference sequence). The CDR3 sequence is CASTEGGDNSPLHF. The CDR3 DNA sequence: TGTGCCAGCACCGAGGGAGGGGATAATTCACCCCTCCACTTT.

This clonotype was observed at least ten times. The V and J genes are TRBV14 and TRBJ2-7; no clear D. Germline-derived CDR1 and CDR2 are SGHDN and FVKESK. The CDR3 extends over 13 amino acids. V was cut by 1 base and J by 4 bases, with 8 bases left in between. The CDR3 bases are TGTGCCAGCAGCCAAGTTTTGGGTTACGAGCAGTACTTC. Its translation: CASSQVLGYEQYF.

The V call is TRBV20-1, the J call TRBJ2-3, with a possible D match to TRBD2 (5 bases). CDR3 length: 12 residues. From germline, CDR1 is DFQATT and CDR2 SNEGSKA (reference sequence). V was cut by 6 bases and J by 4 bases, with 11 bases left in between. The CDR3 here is CSALERPDTQYF. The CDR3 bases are TGCAGTGCCCTGGAGCGGCCAGATACGCAGTATTTT.

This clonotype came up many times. The CDR3 spells CATGTYEQYF. In nucleotides, the CDR3 is TGTGCCACTGGTACCTACGAGCAGTACTTC. The chain carries TRBV28 and TRBJ2-7; D is unclear. Germline CDR1 is MDHEN and CDR2 is SYDVKM. Trimming shortened V by 10 bases and J by 2 bases, and 6 bases separated the two germline ends. The CDR3 sequence is 10 residues long.

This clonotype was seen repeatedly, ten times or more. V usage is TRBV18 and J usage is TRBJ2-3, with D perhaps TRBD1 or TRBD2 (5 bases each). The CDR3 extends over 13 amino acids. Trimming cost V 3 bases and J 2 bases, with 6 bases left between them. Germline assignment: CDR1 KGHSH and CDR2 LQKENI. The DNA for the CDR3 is TGTGCCAGCTCACCGGGGACCACAGATACGCAGTATTTT. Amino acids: CASSPGTTDTQYF. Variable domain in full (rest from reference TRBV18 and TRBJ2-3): NAGVMQNPRHLVRRRGQEARLRCSPMKGHSHVYWYRQLPEEGLKFMVYLQKENIIDESGMPKERFSAEFPKEGPSILRIQQVVRGDSAAYFCASSPGTTDTQYFGPGTRLTVL.

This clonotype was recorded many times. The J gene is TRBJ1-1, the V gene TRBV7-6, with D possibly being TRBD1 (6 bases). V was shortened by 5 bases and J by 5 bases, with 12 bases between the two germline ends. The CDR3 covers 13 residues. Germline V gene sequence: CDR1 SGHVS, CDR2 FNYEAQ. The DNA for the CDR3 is TGTGCCAGCAGCCCCTATAGGGGGACTGAAGCTTTCTTT. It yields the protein CASSPYRGTEAFF.

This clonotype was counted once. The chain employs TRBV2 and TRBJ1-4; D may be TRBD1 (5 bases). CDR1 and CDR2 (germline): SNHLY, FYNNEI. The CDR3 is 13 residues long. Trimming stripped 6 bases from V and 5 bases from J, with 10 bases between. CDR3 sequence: CASRGTGNEKLFF. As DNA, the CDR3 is TGTGCCAGCAGGGGGACGGGCAATGAAAAACTGTTTTTT.

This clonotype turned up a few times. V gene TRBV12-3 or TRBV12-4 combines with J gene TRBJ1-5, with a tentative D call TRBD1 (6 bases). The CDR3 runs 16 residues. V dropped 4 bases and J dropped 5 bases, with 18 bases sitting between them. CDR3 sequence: CASSSSGQGPYQPQHF. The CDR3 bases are TGTGCCAGCAGTTCGTCCGGCCAGGGGCCCTATCAGCCCCAGCATTTT.

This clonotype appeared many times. The CDR3 here is CASSSLEQFF. The DNA for the CDR3 is TGTGCCAGCAGCTCACTTGAGCAGTTCTTC. The J gene is TRBJ2-1, the V gene TRBV11-2; D uncertain. This CDR3 region has 10 residues. The germline gives CDR1 SGHAT, CDR2 FQNNGV. V gave up 4 bases and J gave up 9 bases, with 4 bases separating them.

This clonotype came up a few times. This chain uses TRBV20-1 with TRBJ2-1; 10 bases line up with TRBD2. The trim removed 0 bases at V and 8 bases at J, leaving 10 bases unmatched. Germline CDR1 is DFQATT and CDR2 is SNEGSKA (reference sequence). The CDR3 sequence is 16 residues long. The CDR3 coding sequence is TGCAGTGCTAGAGATGCCCTAGCGGGAGATTTAGATGAGCAGTTCTTC. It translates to CSARDALAGDLDEQFF.